These 21 T cell receptor beta chains were sequenced from one sample in a study of cytomegalovirus exposure and HLA in healthy donors. Primers for the PCR totalled 60 Vbeta and 13 Jbeta. Produced via immunoSEQ multiplex PCR; TCRdb's table is partial and in-frame only. Counted here are about 140,000 clones, 80% occurring once; the ten biggest clones make up about 1.3%. The sample taken for sequencing was PBMCs. These receptors all stem from a female donor in good health and CMV-seronegative.

V and J are TRBV5-1 and TRBJ1-2; weak D call: TRBD1 (6 bases). V lost 0 bases to trimming and J lost 2 bases, with 11 bases between them. This CDR3 comprises 15 residues. The germline CDR1 and CDR2 sequences are SGHRS and YFSETQ. In DNA, the CDR3 is TGCGCCAGCAGCTTGGAGCCAGGGGCGAACTATGGCTACACCTTC. Protein: CASSLEPGANYGYTF.

The chain links TRBV28 to TRBJ2-1; 14 bases fit TRBD2. The V and J ends lost 6 bases and 3 bases, in that order; junction bases with no gene match: 10. Germline V gives CDR1 MDHEN, CDR2 SYDVKM. This CDR3 region has 18 residues. This CDR3 reads CASRWGTSGRAYYNEQFF. The CDR3 coding sequence is TGTGCCAGCAGGTGGGGGACTAGCGGGAGAGCCTACTACAATGAGCAGTTCTTC.

The chain employs TRBV7-9 and TRBJ2-1; D perhaps matches TRBD2 (5 bases). Germline CDR1 reads SEHNR; CDR2 reads FQNEAQ (reference sequence). V shed 5 bases and J shed 7 bases, with 21 bases lying between them. The CDR3 length is 16 residues. The CDR3 coding sequence is TGTGCCAGCAGCCCCGGACTTGCTGTCGGATTGAATGAGCAGTTCTTC. Translated: CASSPGLAVGLNEQFF.

This clone came up once. The rearrangement links TRBV27 to TRBJ1-2; perhaps TRBD1 as D (6 bases). The V end was cut by 6 bases, the J end by 2 bases, with 10 bases between. The CDR3 covers 13 residues. Per germline, CDR1 MNHEY and CDR2 SMNVEV (reference sequence). The CDR3 reads CASRDTGNYGYTF. The CDR3 nucleotides are TGTGCCAGCAGAGATACAGGGAACTATGGCTACACCTTC.

Regarding this clone: Other nucleotide sequences in the sample specify the same CDR3. In DNA form, the CDR3 reads TGTGCCAGCAGTCTTACAGGGGATCAGCCCCAGCATTTT. Protein: CASSLTGDQPQHF. V is TRBV6-1 and J is TRBJ1-5; 7 bases match TRBD1. There are 13 residues in the CDR3. Germline V lookup: CDR1 MNHNS, CDR2 SASEGT. The trim removed 5 bases at V and 5 bases at J, leaving 3 bases unmatched.

The gene calls are TRBV29-1 and TRBJ2-1; maybe TRBD2 (6 bases). The length of the CDR3 is 16 residues. CDR1 is SQVTM, CDR2 ANQGSEA, per germline. Trimming stripped 6 bases from V and 4 bases from J, with 22 bases between. For the CDR3, the DNA is TGCAGCGTACAAGGGACTTTCGACGACCGTTACAATGAGCAGTTCTTC. Its protein is CSVQGTFDDRYNEQFF.

Remarks on this clone: The CDR3 does not close with the conserved phenylalanine or tryptophan, likely indicating a read error. The gene calls are TRBV4-1 and TRBJ1-4; D gene ambiguous. Germline CDR1 MGHRA, CDR2 YSYEKL. This CDR3 has 13 amino acids. V was clipped by 0 bases and J by 4 bases, with 3 bases between them. This CDR3 reads CASSQERNEKLFV. For the CDR3, the DNA is TGCGCCAGCAGCCAAGAACGTAATGAAAAACTGTTTGTT.

The genes are TRBV2 and TRBJ2-1; TRBD2 might be the D (5 bases). Germline V gene sequence: CDR1 SNHLY, CDR2 FYNNEI. Trimming took off 8 bases at V and 9 bases at J, with 14 bases between the two ends. CDR3 size: 12 residues. CDR3 loop: CASGSLAPEQFF. The CDR3 coding sequence is TGTGCCAGCGGTTCTCTAGCTCCTGAGCAGTTCTTC.

The chain joins TRBV28 to TRBJ2-2; D unresolved. The CDR3 covers 12 residues. V lost 5 bases, J lost 8 bases, and 9 bases lay in between. From germline, CDR1 is MDHEN and CDR2 SYDVKM. In DNA form, the CDR3 reads TGTGCCAGCAGTCCCCAACTGGGGGAGCTGTTTTTT. Amino acid sequence: CASSPQLGELFF. The entire variable domain, with the rest obtained from reference TRBV28 and TRBJ2-2, is as follows: DVKVTQSSRYLVKRTGEKVFLECVQDMDHENMFWYRQDPGLGLRLIYFSYDVKMKEKGDIPEGYSVSREKKERFSLILESASTNQTSMYLCASSPQLGELFFGEGSRLTVL.

This clone showed up just a few times. V is TRBV25-1 and J is TRBJ2-2; 8 bases are a match to TRBD1. The CDR3 is 15 amino acids. The germline V gene encodes CDR1 MGHDK and CDR2 SYGVNS. V shed 3 bases, J shed 3 bases, and the junction held 3 bases outside the gene matches. In DNA, the CDR3 is TGTGCCAGCAGTGACAGGGGGCGCGACACCGGGGAGCTGTTTTTT. Amino acid sequence: CASSDRGRDTGELFF.

This clone was seen only a few times. The rearrangement joins TRBV6-5 to TRBJ1-1; D is perhaps TRBD1 (6 bases). Germline CDR1 MNHEY, CDR2 SVGAGI. The CDR3 sequence is 13 residues long. Trimming left V 2 bases short and J 10 bases short, with 14 bases between. The CDR3 here is CASSYNRTEGAFF. The CDR3 DNA reads as TGTGCCAGCAGTTACAATCGGACAGAGGGAGCTTTCTTT.

On this clone itself: At the DNA level, this CDR3 is encoded by other sequences in the same sample as well. The CDR3: CATSRENQPQHF. The CDR3 region has the DNA TGTGCCACCAGCCGTGAGAATCAGCCCCAGCATTTT. The J gene is TRBJ1-5, the V gene TRBV15, with D unresolved. V was pared by 5 bases and J by 4 bases, with 6 bases between. This CDR3 has 12 residues. Germline-derived CDR1 and CDR2 are LNHNV and YYDKDF (reference sequence). The full variable domain, with the rest looked up from reference TRBV15 and TRBJ1-5, is DAMVIQNPRYQVTQFGKPVTLSCSQTLNHNVMYWYQQKSSQAPKLLFHYYDKDFNNEADTPDNFQSRRPNTSFCFLDIRSPGLGDTAMYLCATSRENQPQHFGDGTRLSIL.

This chain joins TRBV7-2 and TRBJ1-5, with TRBD1 matching 7 bases. Germline lookup yields CDR1 SGHTA and CDR2 FQGNSA. The J segment lost 5 bases and the V segment lost 4 bases, leaving 8 bases of the junction unmatched. The CDR3 loop spans 15 amino acids. CDR3 nucleotide sequence: TGTGCCAGCAGCTCAATAGGACAGGCAGATCAGCCCCAGCATTTT. Translation gives CASSSIGQADQPQHF.

The V call is TRBV29-1, the J call TRBJ2-5; 7 nucleotides agree with TRBD2. Germline values: CDR1 SQVTM, CDR2 ANQGSEA. This CDR3 contains 14 residues. V lost 3 bases to trimming and J lost 5 bases; unmatched junction nucleotides: 9. The CDR3: CSVEGLREGETQYF. The DNA for the CDR3 is TGCAGCGTTGAGGGTTTAAGGGAGGGGGAGACCCAGTACTTC.

The rearrangement joins TRBV27 to TRBJ1-2; 7 bases match TRBD1. The CDR3 is 13 amino acids. The germline CDR1 and CDR2 sequences are MNHEY and SMNVEV (reference sequence). With 4 bases clipped from V and 7 bases from J, the junction kept 6 bases outside the gene matches. Here the CDR3 reads CASSWVQGGGYTF. The CDR3 bases are TGTGCCAGCAGTTGGGTCCAGGGGGGTGGCTACACCTTC.

The genes are TRBV19 and TRBJ2-6; no reliable D call. Trimming took off 5 bases at V and 1 base at J, with 9 bases between the two ends. Per the germline V gene, CDR1 is LNHDA and CDR2 is SQIVND (reference sequence). CDR3 length: 15 amino acids. The DNA for the CDR3 is TGTGCCAGTAGTCAGGTATTTTCTGGGGCCAACGTCCTGACTTTC. Its translation: CASSQVFSGANVLTF.

The chain links TRBV6-1 to TRBJ1-2; D gene ambiguous. The CDR3 spans 12 residues. Per the germline V gene, CDR1 is MNHNS and CDR2 is SASEGT. V lost 6 bases to trimming and J lost 8 bases, with 13 bases between them. The CDR3 DNA follows: TGTGCCAGCAGCTTCAGAGGGTCCGGCTACACCTTC. This sequence encodes CASSFRGSGYTF.

J is TRBJ1-1 and V is TRBV11-2; 8 bases line up with TRBD1. The CDR3 length is 14 residues. Trimming removed 2 bases from V and 7 bases from J; junction bases left unmatched: 6. The V gene's germline CDR1 is SGHAT and CDR2 FQNNGV. CDR3 amino acids: CASSLQTTGVEAFF. The CDR3 DNA follows: TGTGCCAGCAGCTTACAAACGACAGGGGTTGAAGCTTTCTTT.

This chain links TRBV5-1 with TRBJ2-1; perhaps TRBD2 as D (6 bases). The length of the CDR3 is 16 residues. CDR1 and CDR2 from the germline V gene are SGHRS and YFSETQ. The V gene lost 2 bases and the J gene lost 0 bases, with 12 bases spanning the gap. CDR3 loop: CASSFGGESSYNEQFF. The CDR3 DNA is TGCGCCAGCAGCTTCGGGGGAGAGAGCTCCTACAATGAGCAGTTCTTC.

The chain links TRBV19 to TRBJ2-7; D remains unclear. The CDR3 spans 13 residues. Trimming cost V 1 base and J 4 bases, with 8 bases left between them. Germline CDR1 reads LNHDA; CDR2 reads SQIVND (reference sequence). CDR3 region: CASSIALEYEQYF. The CDR3 nucleotides are TGTGCCAGTAGTATAGCGCTAGAATACGAGCAGTACTTC.

The CDR3 protein is CASSLETGGPIHYEQYF. CDR3 coding DNA: TGTGCCAGCAGCTTAGAAACGGGGGGGCCGATCCACTACGAGCAGTACTTC. The rearrangement links TRBV7-9 to TRBJ2-7, with 8 bases matching TRBD2. The CDR3 is made up of 17 amino acids. V was pared by 1 base and J by 3 bases, with 11 bases of the junction left unmatched. CDR1 SEHNR and CDR2 FQNEAQ come from the germline V gene (reference sequence).